The subject of this entry is one T cell receptor beta chain. What antigen it recognizes has not been identified. No much larger clone is present one base from it, and per-base qualities are unavailable. To prepare the library, the immunoSEQ multiplex PCR assay was applied. For the multiplex PCR, a mixture combining 60 forward primers for TCR Vbeta segments and 13 reverse primers for TCR Jbeta segments was used. Amplification of the CDR3 region of rearranged TCR beta genes was performed with a multiplex PCR assay on genomic DNA. The Illumina HiSeq System was used to sequence the amplified TCR beta libraries as 87-base-pair reads. The source study handled its data this way. Across the 700 or so repertoires, a later analysis counted some 80 million unique TCR beta chains, some 11 million of which were shared by at least two donors. Raw reads were error-corrected and collapsed into unique sequences with a nearest-neighbor algorithm that merged closely related sequences to remove PCR and sequencing errors. V, D and J gene segments were assigned by aligning CDR3 sequences to IMGT reference sequences. For a sequence to be retained, at least a six-nucleotide match to both a V gene segment and a J gene segment was required. A rearrangement was called productive if the CDR3 had no stop codons and remained in frame with V and J, and every other rearrangement was called non-productive. Following IMGT convention, CDR3 was defined as the stretch from the second conserved V-encoded cysteine to the conserved J-encoded phenylalanine. In an earlier analysis of roughly 580 of the donors, sequences lacking an unambiguous match to a single V gene segment were excluded. An earlier analysis of 587 of the donors called V segments functional above 56.7% productive rearrangements and segregating when the between-donor standard deviation exceeded 5%. A statistical classification framework was built to diagnose cytomegalovirus status from the catalog of TCR beta chain sequences. V and J gene assignment, in a later analysis, came from comparing TCR nucleotide sequences with IMGT/GENE-DB human TR gene sequences. Using the TCRdist pipeline, a later analysis assigned CDR3 sequences along with most-parsimonious VDJ recombination scenarios. A later analysis defined each TCR beta chain by its CDR3 amino acid sequence plus V-gene family, and excluded reads lacking a unique V-gene family. To address suspected cross-contamination and a sequencing artifact, a later analysis removed roughly 580 highly shared, low-generation-probability nucleotide sequences. A later analysis calculated a clonal expansion index for each public chain from normalized within-repertoire ranks of inferred template counts. In a later analysis, generation probabilities were computed using a VDJ recombination model fitted to out-of-frame rearrangements, and the results were checked against IGoR. In a later analysis, hypergeometric tests were used to score TCR-TCR, TCR-HLA and TCR-CMV co-occurrence, with a repertoire-size bias correction applied to TCR pairs. False discovery rates were estimated in a later analysis by permuting HLA or CMV assignments 20 times. In a later analysis, co-occurring TCRs were grouped using DBSCAN, with TCRdist sequence similarity added in when clustering inside HLA-allele-positive subsets. Repertoires with fewer than 30,000 or more than 120,000 public chains were left out of co-occurrence clustering, as were five repertoires with anomalous nucleotide sharing. In TCRdb, the immuneACCESS table is reduced to in-frame sequences with V and J assigned. These tables do not hold every clone; where another copy was compared, an unresolved V gene accounts for under half, and the others remain unexplained. Clone size and the V and J calls come from that table; the DNA yielded D and trimming. The sample table records some 150,000 clones; 60% to 80% of these occur just once. The top ten clones comprise more than 3% of the sample.

The data stem from a study of cytomegalovirus exposure and HLA in healthy donors (dated by TCRdb to about 2017). At the level of the whole study: According to an earlier analysis of several hundred of the donors, about 170 million T cells yielded 100 million or so unique TCR beta sequences and less than 300 Gb of sequence data. An early release covering 550 to 700 HLA-typed donors comprised approximately 300 gigabases of sequencing data and roughly 85 million unique TCR sequences. Among the approximately 400 genotyped donors, around 79% belonged to the genetic ancestry cluster associated with self-reported Caucasian donors. The aim of the study was to test whether cataloging public T cell receptors could identify signatures of past pathogen exposure. The study profiled the T cell repertoires of approximately 700 subjects by immunosequencing and related them to cytomegalovirus serostatus. Along with the approximately 620-subject first cohort, a separate validation cohort of some 130 different subjects was used. To predict cytomegalovirus infection status, the study combined high-throughput TCR immunosequencing, statistical association of individual TCRs with disease status, and machine learning. In a later analysis, previously published TCR beta repertoires from roughly 710 donors were re-analyzed and high-resolution HLA genotyping was added so that TCR occurrence patterns could be studied. The later analysis used no new phenotypic data to find candidate immune exposures, relying instead on TCR beta sequences and their occurrence across donors. To decide whether each TCR beta V gene segment behaved as functional or pseudogenic, an earlier analysis of 587 of the donors relied on high-throughput TCR beta sequencing. Donor age, sex, ethnicity and CMV serostatus were compiled alongside the repertoire data. A later genetic analysis took genome-wide SNP genotypes for about three fifths of the 666 donors and used that subset as a discovery cohort. Every discovery cohort repertoire had been produced on one sequencing platform. Both class I and class II loci were covered by HLA typing, at four-digit resolution. Typing coverage varied by locus: about 629-640 donors for A, B, C, DRB1 and DQB1; roughly 520 for DQA1; over 600 for DPA1; around 450 for DPB1. Because of strong linkage in the cohort, 5 or 6 DR-DQ haplotypes were treated as single units for association and clustering. Among a few hundred genotyped donors of the cohort, an average of around 240,000 unique TCR beta nucleotide sequences were sequenced per donor, around 18% of them non-productive.

The cohort was made up of approximately 670 healthy bone marrow donors. All cohort members were sampled while nominally healthy, although unrecorded immune exposures were likely present. The donor was CMV seropositive and was included in the group of 289 seropositive cohort members. A peripheral blood sample was collected from each donor, and TCR beta sequencing was performed on peripheral blood mononuclear cells. The Qiagen DNeasy Blood Extraction Kit was used to extract genomic DNA from the blood cell samples. Points the paper makes about the study in general: In a later analysis, 16,951 TCR beta sequences were associated with specific HLA alleles at a false discovery rate of 0.05. A later analysis found that TCR association rates varied across HLA loci, with DRB1 alleles showing the most associated TCRs and HLA-C alleles the fewest. In a later analysis, HLA-associated TCR beta chains were found to be more clonally expanded and to have lower generation probabilities than equally common non-associated chains. An association between a missense DCLRE1C variant and V-gene and J-gene trimming of TCR beta chains was found in a later genetic analysis and replicated in an independent cohort. A further reported finding was that TCR beta sequences accurately predicted the HLA-A and HLA-B alleles for most subjects in the first cohort. The study gave a list of roughly 150 TCR beta chains associated with cytomegalovirus. Broadly in line with IMGT annotations, most TCR beta V segments showed up in productive rearrangements about 87% or about 30% of the time in an earlier analysis of around 550 of the donors. The presence/absence analyses assumed that sequencing depth was roughly uniform across donors, and that assumption may not be true. The earlier analysis of some 560 of the donors excluded some 16 rarely observed V segments, including chromosome 9 orphons, because counts were too low. For the cohort, immune exposure information was limited to CMV serostatus. Cytomegalovirus status was reported to be diagnosed by the classifier with high specificity and sensitivity in both the original and validation cohorts. Because some donors lacked HLA typing at each locus, the association tests relied only on the typed subset. According to a later analysis, parvovirus B19, influenza, CMV and Epstein-Barr virus appeared linked to several top co-occurrence clusters. The authors suggested that the approach could potentially be generalized to other disease states and immunological phenotypes. A cluster of highly shared sequence variants was judged likely to be a technical artifact of the sequencing pipeline. This cohort had only TCR beta chains sequenced, and the lack of alpha or paired-chain data limited which features could be detected. In vitro tests confirmed that a few of the cytomegalovirus-associated TCR beta chains recognize cytomegalovirus antigens. In a later genetic analysis, fewer N-insertions in productive TCRs were reported among donors in an Asian-associated ancestry cluster than the approximately 630-donor mean. Linkage disequilibrium might explain the correlated functional status among segregating V segments, but an unknown experimental factor could not be excluded. Most TCR sequences were seen in very few donors, while some public TCRs were found in many individuals. When HLA alleles, especially DR and DQ, strongly co-occurred, attributing TCR associations to individual alleles was difficult. Most CMV-associated TCR beta chains appeared to be HLA-restricted in a later analysis, and the HLA associations seemed to be driven largely by CMV exposure.

Sequencing input: PBMCs. The receptor's source is a man aged 30 to 45 in good health and CMV-seropositive.

The base sequence is TGTGCCATCAGTGTCACGACTAGGTCGGGGAATGAGCAGTTCTTC. Its translation reads: CAISVTTRSGNEQFF. Recombination linked TRBV10-3 to TRBJ2-1; the D gene is possibly TRBD2, with 6 bases matching. According to the germline V gene, CDR1 reads ENHRY and CDR2 reads SYGVKD. V is cut by 4 bases and J by 7 bases, and the space between the germline ends is 17 bases. The CDR3 goes from the cysteine to the phenylalanine over 15 residues. Left in the record is the CDR3 DNA by itself, 45 bases read in frame from the first base.